A selection of T cell receptor beta chains follows, all from one sample in a study of blood T cells in healthy people across ages. TCRdb recomputed calls from the 5' RACE reads with MiXCR, one row per CDR3 protein. The sample carries 1,300,000 or so distinct CDR3 sequences, 55% to 75% recorded once. Sample: blood. These receptors were taken from a man aged 18 to 30 in good health. Each CDR3 is given with its conserved first and last residue. The D gene is left open where the match is weak. Clone size, where shown, is once, few, many, or a class for clones that have expanded.

v_gene	d_gene	abundance	j_gene	CDR3nt	CDR3aa
TRBV25-1	.	.	TRBJ1-2	TGTGCCAGCAGTGAATGGACAGACTATGGCTACACCTTC	CASSEWTDYGYTF
TRBV29-1	.	few	TRBJ1-1	TGCAGCGTTGAAGATCCGGGCTCTGAAGCTTTCTTT	CSVEDPGSEAFF
TRBV20-1	.	.	TRBJ2-7	TGCAGTGCTAGAAGCAGGGTCCACAATGAGCAGTACTTC	CSARSRVHNEQYF
TRBV6-2/TRBV6-3	.	few	TRBJ2-5	TGTGCCAGCAGAACGTTGGAGACCCAGTACTTC	CASRTLETQYF
TRBV6-1	TRBD2	.	TRBJ2-5	TGTGCCAGCAGTGAAACCAGAGGGAGGGTTCCGAAGATAACCCAGTACTTC	CASSETRGRVPKITQYF
TRBV5-1	TRBD1	.	TRBJ2-3	TGCGCCAGCAGCCTGCCCCGGGACAGACGAGCAGATACGCAGTATTTT	CASSLPRDRRADTQYF
TRBV7-9	.	.	TRBJ2-4	TGTGCCCCCCATAGTAAGGGAAATGTAAACATTCAGTACTTC	CAPHSKGNVNIQYF
TRBV4-3	TRBD2	.	TRBJ2-1	TGCGCCAGCAGCCGTCTACTAGCGGGGGTTAGCAATGAGCAGTTCTTC	CASSRLLAGVSNEQFF
TRBV5-6	TRBD1	.	TRBJ2-3	TGTGCCAGCAGCCCGGGGGACAGGGCCGGCCTCACGGATACGCAGTATTTT	CASSPGDRAGLTDTQYF
TRBV20-1	TRBD2	once	TRBJ2-5	TGCAGTGCTCACCCCCGGTTCAGCCGGGGGGTGGAGACCCAGTACTTC	CSAHPRFSRGVETQYF
TRBV5-1	TRBD1	.	TRBJ2-4	TGCGCCAGCAGCTTGTCCGGGACAGGGTTTGGCAAAAACATTCAGTACTTC	CASSLSGTGFGKNIQYF
TRBV4-2	TRBD1	.	TRBJ1-6	TGTGCCAGCAGCAGGGGACAGAGAGATAATTCACCCCTCCACTTT	CASSRGQRDNSPLHF
TRBV4-3	.	.	TRBJ2-7	TGCGCCAGCAGCCAAGCTCCCACCGTCTACGAGCAGTACTTC	CASSQAPTVYEQYF
TRBV20-1	TRBD2	once	TRBJ2-1	TGCAGTGCTAGGCGGGGGGGAGTGGTCGGTGAGCAGTTCTTC	CSARRGGVVGEQFF
TRBV6-5	.	.	TRBJ1-2	TGTGCCGGCAGTTACGAGGGAGGTGACTACACCTTC	CAGSYEGGDYTF
TRBV4-3	.	.	TRBJ2-2	TGCGCCAGCAGCCAAGCACTCGGCACCGACTACTCCGAGAGAGACACCGGGGAGCTGTTTTTT	CASSQALGTDYSERDTGELFF
TRBV6-2/TRBV6-3	.	.	TRBJ1-5	TGTGCCAGCAGAGACGGGGGGGCTCGGCAGCCCCAGCATTTT	CASRDGGARQPQHF
TRBV30	TRBD1	.	TRBJ2-5	TGTGCCTGGAGTGTACGTCAGGGGGCTCAGTACTTC	CAWSVRQGAQYF
TRBV4-1	TRBD2	once	TRBJ2-1	TGCGCCAGCAGCCAACTTACCGGGACTACCTCCTACAATGAGCAGTTCTTC	CASSQLTGTTSYNEQFF
TRBV11-1	TRBD1	.	TRBJ2-5	TGTGCCAGCCATACAGGGGGCCAGGAGACCCAGTACTTC	CASHTGGQETQYF
TRBV7-2	.	.	TRBJ2-3	TGTGCCAGCAGCTTAGGGGGCTTTTGGGACACAGATACGCAGTATTTT	CASSLGGFWDTDTQYF
TRBV12-3/TRBV12-4	.	.	TRBJ2-1	TGTGCCAGCAGTTCGGGAGTGATCAATGAGCAGTTCTTC	CASSSGVINEQFF
TRBV4-1	.	.	TRBJ2-7	TGCGCCAGCAGCCCATTTCTCCGGGACGAGCAGTACTTC	CASSPFLRDEQYF
TRBV6-6	.	.	TRBJ1-2	TGTGCCAGCAGTGCCGGGGGAGACAACTATGGCTACACCTTC	CASSAGGDNYGYTF
TRBV12-5	.	.	TRBJ2-1	TGTGCTAGTGCCCATGGGGGGGGCGGTGAGCAGTTCTTC	CASAHGGGGEQFF
TRBV7-2	.	.	TRBJ2-2	TGTGCCAGCAGCCTGCGGGGGCCGCACACCGGGGAGCTGTTTTTT	CASSLRGPHTGELFF
TRBV14	TRBD1	.	TRBJ2-3	TGTGCCAGCAGCCAAGATCGTAACAGGGGTGATACGCAGTATTTT	CASSQDRNRGDTQYF
TRBV5-1	.	.	TRBJ2-2	TGCGCCAGCAGCTACGACAGAAACACCGGGGAGCTGTTTTTT	CASSYDRNTGELFF
TRBV10-3	.	.	TRBJ2-5	TGTGCCATCCAAGCTGGCGGTGAGACCCAGTACTTC	CAIQAGGETQYF
TRBV24-1	.	.	TRBJ1-6	TGTGCCACCACCCGGGGATGTTCACCCCTCCACTTT	CATTRGCSPLHF
TRBV7-6	.	.	TRBJ1-3	TGTGCCAGCACCGACCGGCAGGGTTCAGGAAACACCATATATTTT	CASTDRQGSGNTIYF
TRBV7-2	.	.	TRBJ2-2	TGTGCCAGCAGCTTTAGCCTTGTTTATGACGGCCTAGATACCGGGGAGCTGTTTTTT	CASSFSLVYDGLDTGELFF
TRBV6-1	.	.	TRBJ2-3	TGTGCCAGCAGAAACGGACTTTTAGGCACAGATACGCAGTATTTT	CASRNGLLGTDTQYF
TRBV13	TRBD1	.	TRBJ1-2	TGTGCCAGCAGCCAGCAGGCGCGGGACAGGGTCAACTATGGCTACACCTTC	CASSQQARDRVNYGYTF
TRBV9	TRBD1	.	TRBJ2-5	TGTGCCAGCAGCGTAGCTACCGTGGGACAGGGGTTTCAAGAGACCCAGTACTTC	CASSVATVGQGFQETQYF
TRBV12-3/TRBV12-4	.	.	TRBJ2-1	TGTGCCAGCACCACAATGGGGGAGTACAATGAGCAGTTCTTC	CASTTMGEYNEQFF
TRBV29-1	TRBD1	few	TRBJ2-1	TGCAGCGGGGGAACAGGGGGCGGTTACAATGAGCAGTTCTTC	CSGGTGGGYNEQFF
TRBV2	.	.	TRBJ2-3	TGTGCCAGCAGTGAAGCGCTTGGCACCGGGACATACCCCACAGATACGCAGTATTTT	CASSEALGTGTYPTDTQYF
TRBV20-1	.	.	TRBJ2-5	TGCAGTCCTTACCTTACCGGAGGGGACGGGACCCAGTACTTC	CSPYLTGGDGTQYF
TRBV7-9	.	.	TRBJ2-3	TGTGCCAGCAGACAACTCCGTACAGATACGCAGTATTTT	CASRQLRTDTQYF
TRBV4-1	.	.	TRBJ2-1	TGCGCCAGCAGCCAAGTTCCGGGAGTCTACAATGAGCAGTTCTTC	CASSQVPGVYNEQFF
TRBV6-5	TRBD1	.	TRBJ2-5	TGTGCCAGCAGTAACGAAGGGACAGGGAGGGAGACCCAGTACTTC	CASSNEGTGRETQYF
TRBV20-1	.	.	TRBJ2-7	TGCAGTGCTGACCCAGGGACCTCCCCAACTTACGAGCAGTACTTC	CSADPGTSPTYEQYF
TRBV4-2	TRBD2	.	TRBJ2-5	TGTGCCAGCAGCCGAACGACTAGCGGGGGGGAGACCCAGTACTTC	CASSRTTSGGETQYF
TRBV12-3/TRBV12-4	.	few	TRBJ1-4	TGTGCCAGCAGTTTAGGGGGATCACAAAGGGGAAAACTGTTTTTT	CASSLGGSQRGKLFF
TRBV7-2	.	.	TRBJ1-2	TGTGCCAGCAGCTTCCCTAGGGGGGGAAACTATGGCTACACCTTC	CASSFPRGGNYGYTF
TRBV5-6	TRBD2	few	TRBJ2-1	TGTGCCAGCAGCTTGAGATACGGGGGGTACCCCTACAATGAGCAGTTCTTC	CASSLRYGGYPYNEQFF
TRBV27	TRBD1	once	TRBJ2-1	TGTGCCAGCAGTTCCCACAGGGGTGCCTACAATGAGCAGTTCTTC	CASSSHRGAYNEQFF